These 10 T cell receptor beta chains came from one sample sequenced in a study of blood T cell repertoires in COVID-19. Sequenced by immunoSEQ multiplex PCR; TCRdb stores in-frame clones only, minus some. The sample lists 20,000 to 30,000 clones, 85% to 90% occurring once. The sequenced material came from peripheral blood. Every receptor here comes from a human donor in a cohort sampled during active COVID-19.

The chain couples TRBV9 to TRBJ1-4; 8 nucleotides align to TRBD1. CDR1 SGDLS and CDR2 YYNGEE come from the germline V gene. There are 15 residues in the CDR3. After removal of 4 bases from V and 7 bases from J, the junction contained 9 bases not matched to a gene. CDR3 bases: TGTGCCAGCAGCCCGAAGACAGGGGTCTTTGAAAAACTGTTTTTT. It specifies CASSPKTGVFEKLFF.

The table lists this clone with a count of one. The rearrangement links TRBV27 to TRBJ2-3; D is perhaps TRBD2 (5 bases). Per the germline V gene, CDR1 is MNHEY and CDR2 is SMNVEV (reference sequence). The CDR3 runs 12 residues. V was shortened by 6 bases and J by 10 bases, with 14 bases between the two germline ends. For the CDR3, the DNA is TGTGCCAGCAGAGCGGACGTCCGGGCGCAGTATTTT. As protein: CASRADVRAQYF.

DNA for the CDR3: TGCAGTGCTAGTTTCGGGGGTGAGCAGTTCTTC. Translating gives CSASFGGEQFF. The chain has TRBV20-1 and TRBJ2-1; a weak D match, TRBD2 (6 bases). Trimming cost V 3 bases and J 9 bases, with 9 bases left between them. This CDR3 spans 11 amino acids. Germline CDR1 and CDR2: DFQATT and SNEGSKA (reference sequence).

The chain recombines TRBV5-1 with TRBJ2-7, with 9 bases lining up with TRBD2. The CDR3 extends over 14 amino acids. J lost 3 bases, V lost 4 bases, and 5 bases had no gene match. The germline V gene encodes CDR1 SGHRS and CDR2 YFSETQ. As DNA, the CDR3 is TGCGCCAGCAGCGCCGGGACTAGCTTCTACGAGCAGTACTTC. Translated, it gives CASSAGTSFYEQYF.

The chain combines TRBV5-4 with TRBJ2-1, with 11 bases that match TRBD2. This CDR3 has 16 residues. The germline V gene has CDR1 SGHNT and CDR2 YYREEE (reference sequence). Trimming cost V 1 base and J 4 bases; bases outside gene matches: 4. The CDR3 sequence is CASSLQGTSGYNEQFF. CDR3 nucleotides: TGTGCCAGCAGCTTGCAGGGGACTAGCGGTTACAATGAGCAGTTCTTC.

The chain combines TRBV27 with TRBJ2-7, with unresolved D. The CDR3 is made up of 12 amino acids. Trimming pared 3 bases from V and 5 bases from J, leaving 8 bases between. Germline CDR1 reads MNHEY; CDR2 reads SMNVEV (reference sequence). Here the CDR3 reads CASSLPRNEQYF. The CDR3 region has the DNA TGTGCCAGCAGTTTGCCGAGGAACGAGCAGTACTTC.

The chain couples TRBV28 to TRBJ2-3; D call uncertain. CDR3 size: 14 residues. Germline V gene sequence: CDR1 MDHEN, CDR2 SYDVKM. V gave up 10 bases and J gave up 1 base, with 15 bases separating them. CDR3 DNA sequence: TGTGCCATAGATACCCGCCGGGGCACAGATACGCAGTATTTT. As protein: CAIDTRRGTDTQYF. The full variable domain, in which reference TRBV28 and TRBJ2-3 provide the parts outside the CDR3, is DVKVTQSSRYLVKRTGEKVFLECVQDMDHENMFWYRQDPGLGLRLIYFSYDVKMKEKGDIPEGYSVSREKKERFSLILESASTNQTSMYLCAIDTRRGTDTQYFGPGTRLTVL.

The CDR3 DNA follows: TGTGCCAGCACTTCCGAGGCTAGGATTTACGAGCAGTACTTC. This sequence encodes CASTSEARIYEQYF. The chain is built from TRBV7-9 and TRBJ2-7; D ambiguous. CDR3 size: 14 residues. CDR1 SEHNR and CDR2 FQNEAQ come from the germline V gene (reference sequence). Deletions cut 7 bases from V and 4 bases from J, with 17 bases between.

The rearrangement links TRBV10-3 to TRBJ1-2; unclear D gene. The CDR3 extends over 13 amino acids. The V gene lost 8 bases and the J gene lost 0 bases, with 10 bases spanning the gap. Per germline, CDR1 ENHRY and CDR2 SYGVKD. The CDR3 protein is CAIGALSNYGYTF. For the CDR3, the DNA is TGTGCCATCGGAGCGTTGTCTAACTATGGCTACACCTTC.

The chain couples TRBV10-3 to TRBJ2-1, with TRBD2 matching 11 bases. The CDR3 sequence is 14 residues long. Germline CDR1 ENHRY, CDR2 SYGVKD. V was pared by 5 bases and J by 6 bases, with 3 bases of the junction left unmatched. The CDR3 here is CAISTSGGINEQFF. In DNA, the CDR3 is TGTGCCATCAGTACTAGCGGGGGCATCAATGAGCAGTTCTTC.